The rows below give T cell receptor beta chains drawn from one sample of a study of cytomegalovirus exposure and HLA in healthy donors. The assay was immunoSEQ multiplex PCR, and TCRdb's table has in-frame clones only and misses some. Altogether over 85,000 clones are present, around 86% being singletons, with the ten largest covering about 1.8%. Sequenced: PBMCs. Receptor source: a man aged 35-49 years in good health and CMV-seronegative. Both conserved end residues are part of each CDR3. Fields, in order: J gene, V gene, CDR3 protein.

J gene: NA; V gene: TRBV6-5; CDR3 protein: CASRGDRSYEQYF
J gene: TRBJ1-5; V gene: TRBV28; CDR3 protein: CASSFQLGQGNQPQHF
J gene: TRBJ2-7; V gene: TRBV7-2; CDR3 protein: CASSEGGTGSGEQYF
J gene: TRBJ1-1; V gene: TRBV10-3; CDR3 protein: CAISDPGTGRTEAFF
J gene: TRBJ1-1; V gene: TRBV5-1; CDR3 protein: CASSLGGNEAFF
J gene: TRBJ1-5; V gene: TRBV29-1; CDR3 protein: CSVGQGINQPQHF
J gene: TRBJ1-5; V gene: TRBV19; CDR3 protein: CASSQEQGRNQPQHF
J gene: TRBJ1-4; V gene: TRBV7-9; CDR3 protein: CASRSGGAGEKLFF
J gene: TRBJ2-7; V gene: TRBV6-1; CDR3 protein: CASSRQGEQYF
J gene: TRBJ2-3; V gene: TRBV30; CDR3 protein: CAWHRGLETDTQYF
J gene: TRBJ2-7; V gene: TRBV19; CDR3 protein: CASSPPTGSYEQYF
J gene: TRBJ1-1; V gene: TRBV6-6; CDR3 protein: CASSHRAHTEAFF
J gene: TRBJ2-3; V gene: TRBV7-8; CDR3 protein: CASRRRFTDTQYF
J gene: TRBJ1-4; V gene: TRBV7-2; CDR3 protein: CASSLGSATNEKLFF
J gene: TRBJ1-4; V gene: TRBV25-1; CDR3 protein: CASRPYGGSNEKLFF
J gene: TRBJ2-1; V gene: TRBV2; CDR3 protein: CASSGQGLSYNEQFF
J gene: TRBJ2-6; V gene: TRBV15; CDR3 protein: CATSFRGVISGANVLTF
J gene: TRBJ2-1; V gene: TRBV25-1; CDR3 protein: CASTINAGRTNEQFF
J gene: TRBJ2-7; V gene: TRBV28; CDR3 protein: CASSFLPRGGGAEQYF
J gene: TRBJ2-1; V gene: TRBV19; CDR3 protein: CASSITRRSNNEQFF
J gene: TRBJ2-2; V gene: TRBV5-1; CDR3 protein: CASSFTAGELFF
J gene: TRBJ2-5; V gene: TRBV5-1; CDR3 protein: CASSLVPEGAQYF
J gene: TRBJ1-1; V gene: TRBV6-5; CDR3 protein: CASRQGYGEAFF
J gene: TRBJ2-3; V gene: TRBV6-5; CDR3 protein: CASSRGPDTQYF
J gene: TRBJ2-7; V gene: TRBV21-1; CDR3 protein: CASKTTRGTFSYEQYF
J gene: TRBJ2-1; V gene: TRBV19; CDR3 protein: CASSSRDRAEQFF
J gene: TRBJ2-1; V gene: TRBV28; CDR3 protein: CASLARGTGVFF
J gene: TRBJ2-6; V gene: TRBV15; CDR3 protein: CATSRDLRRISSGANVLTF
J gene: TRBJ2-1; V gene: TRBV2; CDR3 protein: CASMGLAGGPSSYNEQFF
J gene: TRBJ2-5; V gene: TRBV6-5; CDR3 protein: CASSSSQETQYF
J gene: TRBJ1-1; V gene: TRBV6-1; CDR3 protein: CASSLQVNTEAFF
J gene: TRBJ2-1; V gene: TRBV6-5; CDR3 protein: CASSYSSGVREQFF
J gene: TRBJ2-3; V gene: TRBV4-1; CDR3 protein: CASSQPDRGPDTQYF
J gene: TRBJ1-4; V gene: TRBV19; CDR3 protein: CATLSGRAGEKLFF
J gene: TRBJ1-2; V gene: TRBV28; CDR3 protein: CASRRQGADYGYTF
J gene: TRBJ1-1; V gene: TRBV10-3; CDR3 protein: CAISDLSGGTTEAFF
J gene: TRBJ2-3; V gene: TRBV13; CDR3 protein: CASSWTGEDSDTQYF
J gene: TRBJ2-3; V gene: TRBV7-8; CDR3 protein: CASSHRGVRAVDTQYF
J gene: TRBJ1-5; V gene: TRBV4-1; CDR3 protein: CASSQGILGWDQPQHF
J gene: NA; V gene: TRBV29-1; CDR3 protein: CSVVRGTYEQYF
J gene: TRBJ2-2; V gene: TRBV4-1; CDR3 protein: CASSQVRGRTGDLAGELFF
J gene: TRBJ2-3; V gene: TRBV19; CDR3 protein: CASSLNTNTQYF
J gene: TRBJ1-4; V gene: TRBV18; CDR3 protein: CASSPNAESTNEKLFF
J gene: TRBJ2-1; V gene: TRBV4-1; CDR3 protein: CASSQAGPYFEQFF
J gene: TRBJ2-5; V gene: TRBV4-2; CDR3 protein: CASSQEAGLSGGIVETQYF
J gene: TRBJ1-6; V gene: TRBV5-4; CDR3 protein: CASSGGAGSPLHF
J gene: TRBJ1-6; V gene: TRBV28; CDR3 protein: CASRSDRFLLDNSPLHF
J gene: TRBJ2-7; V gene: TRBV5-1; CDR3 protein: CASSLAQGTSYEQYF